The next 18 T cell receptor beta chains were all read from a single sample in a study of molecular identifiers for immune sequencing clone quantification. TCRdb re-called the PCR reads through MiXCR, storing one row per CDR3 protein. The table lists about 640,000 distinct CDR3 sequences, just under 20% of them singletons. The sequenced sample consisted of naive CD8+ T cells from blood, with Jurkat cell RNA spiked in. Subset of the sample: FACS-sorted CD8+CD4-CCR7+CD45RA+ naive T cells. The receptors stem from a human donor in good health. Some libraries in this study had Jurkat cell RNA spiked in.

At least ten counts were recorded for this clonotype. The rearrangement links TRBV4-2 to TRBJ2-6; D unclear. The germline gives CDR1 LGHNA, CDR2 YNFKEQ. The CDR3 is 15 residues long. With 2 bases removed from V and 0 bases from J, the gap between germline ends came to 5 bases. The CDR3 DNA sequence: TGTGCCAGCAGCCAATCCGTCTCTGGGGCCAACGTCCTGACTTTC. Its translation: CASSQSVSGANVLTF.

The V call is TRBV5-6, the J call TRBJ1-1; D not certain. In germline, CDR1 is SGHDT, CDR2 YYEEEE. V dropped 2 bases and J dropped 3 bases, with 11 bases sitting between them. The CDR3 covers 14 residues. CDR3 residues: CASSFGRTYTEAFF. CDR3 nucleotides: TGTGCCAGCAGCTTTGGTCGGACCTACACTGAAGCTTTCTTT.

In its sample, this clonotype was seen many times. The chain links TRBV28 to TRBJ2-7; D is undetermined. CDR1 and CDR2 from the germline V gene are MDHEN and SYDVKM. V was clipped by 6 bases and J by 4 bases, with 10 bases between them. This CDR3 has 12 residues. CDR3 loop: CASRSPSYEQYF. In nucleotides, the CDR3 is TGTGCCAGCAGGTCCCCATCTTACGAGCAGTACTTC.

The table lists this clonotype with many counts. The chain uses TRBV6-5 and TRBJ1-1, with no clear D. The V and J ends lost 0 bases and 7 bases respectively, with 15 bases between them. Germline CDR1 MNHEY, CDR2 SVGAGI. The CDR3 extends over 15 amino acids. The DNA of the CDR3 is TGTGCCAGCAGTTACTCGAGTACATATAGTGATGAAGCTTTCTTT. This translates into CASSYSSTYSDEAFF.

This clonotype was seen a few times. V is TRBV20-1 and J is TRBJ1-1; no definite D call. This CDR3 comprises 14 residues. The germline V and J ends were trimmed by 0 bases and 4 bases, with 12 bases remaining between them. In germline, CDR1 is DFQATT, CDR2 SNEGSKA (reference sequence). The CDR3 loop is CSARDFRVGTEAFF. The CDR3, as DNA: TGCAGTGCTAGAGATTTCCGGGTGGGCACTGAAGCTTTCTTT.

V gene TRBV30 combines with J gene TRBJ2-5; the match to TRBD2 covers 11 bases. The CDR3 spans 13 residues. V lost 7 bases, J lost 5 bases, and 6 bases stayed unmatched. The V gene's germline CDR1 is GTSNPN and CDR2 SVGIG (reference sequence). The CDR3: CAFRLAGSETQYF. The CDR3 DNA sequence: TGTGCCTTCCGACTAGCGGGGTCGGAGACCCAGTACTTC. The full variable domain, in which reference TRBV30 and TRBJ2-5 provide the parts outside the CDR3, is SQTIHQWPATLVQPVGSPLSLECTVEGTSNPNLYWYRQAAGRGLQLLFYSVGIGQISSEVPQNLSASRPQDRQFILSSKKLLLSDSGFYLCAFRLAGSETQYFGPGTRLLVL.

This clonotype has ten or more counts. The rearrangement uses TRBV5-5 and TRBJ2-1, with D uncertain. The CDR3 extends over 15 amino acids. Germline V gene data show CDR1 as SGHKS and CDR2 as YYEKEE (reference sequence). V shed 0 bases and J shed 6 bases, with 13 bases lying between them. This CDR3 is CASSLAEHGSNEQFF. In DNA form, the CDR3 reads TGTGCCAGCAGCTTGGCCGAACATGGTAGCAATGAGCAGTTCTTC.

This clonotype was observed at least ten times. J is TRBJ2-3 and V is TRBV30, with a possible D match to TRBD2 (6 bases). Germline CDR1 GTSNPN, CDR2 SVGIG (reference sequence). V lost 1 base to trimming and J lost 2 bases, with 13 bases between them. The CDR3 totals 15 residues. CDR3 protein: CAWSGGLRSTDTQYF. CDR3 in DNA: TGTGCCTGGAGTGGCGGACTACGGTCCACAGATACGCAGTATTTT.

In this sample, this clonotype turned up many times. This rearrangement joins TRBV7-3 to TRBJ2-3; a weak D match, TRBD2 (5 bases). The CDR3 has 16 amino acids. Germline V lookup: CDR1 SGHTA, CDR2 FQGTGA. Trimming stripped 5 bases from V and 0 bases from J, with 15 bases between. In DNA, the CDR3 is TGTGCCAGCAGCCCCCTTGGTAGCGCCAGCACAGATACGCAGTATTTT. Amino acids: CASSPLGSASTDTQYF.

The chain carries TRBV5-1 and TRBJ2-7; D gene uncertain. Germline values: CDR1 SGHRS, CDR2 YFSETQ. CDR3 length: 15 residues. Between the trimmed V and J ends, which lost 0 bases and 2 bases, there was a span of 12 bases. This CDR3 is CASSLDHTQTYEQYF. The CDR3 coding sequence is TGCGCCAGCAGCTTGGACCATACTCAAACCTACGAGCAGTACTTC.

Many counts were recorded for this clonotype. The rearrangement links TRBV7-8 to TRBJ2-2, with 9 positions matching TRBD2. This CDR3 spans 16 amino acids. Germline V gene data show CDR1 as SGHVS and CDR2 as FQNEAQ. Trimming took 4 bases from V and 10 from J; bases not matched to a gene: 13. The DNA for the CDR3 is TGTGCCAGCAGCTCCACTCTGCGCGGGGGGGCCGAGGAGCTGTTTTTT. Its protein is CASSSTLRGGAEELFF.

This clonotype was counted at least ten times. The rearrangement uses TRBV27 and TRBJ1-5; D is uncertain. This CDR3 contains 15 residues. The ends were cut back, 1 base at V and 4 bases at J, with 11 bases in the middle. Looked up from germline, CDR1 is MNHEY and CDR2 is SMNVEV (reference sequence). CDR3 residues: CASSLLSAGNQPQHF. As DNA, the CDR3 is TGTGCCAGCAGTTTATTGTCGGCGGGTAATCAGCCCCAGCATTTT.

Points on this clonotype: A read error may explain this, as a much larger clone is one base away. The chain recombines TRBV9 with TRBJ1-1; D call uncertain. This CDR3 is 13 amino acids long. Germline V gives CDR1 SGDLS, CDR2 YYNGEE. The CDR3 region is CVSSVGGLTEAFF. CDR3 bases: TGTGTCAGCAGCGTAGGAGGACTCACTGAAGCTTTCTTT. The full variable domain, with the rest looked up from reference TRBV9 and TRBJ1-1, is DSGVTQTPKHLITATGQRVTLRCSPRSGDLSVYWYQQSLDQGLQFLIQYYNGEERAKGNILERFSAQQFPDLHSELNLSSLELGDSALYFCVSSVGGLTEAFFGQGTRLTVV.

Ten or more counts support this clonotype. CDR3 loop: CASSPLLTRSYEQYF. CDR3 in DNA: TGTGCCAGCAGCCCCCTCTTGACCCGCTCCTACGAGCAGTACTTC. This chain uses TRBV27 with TRBJ2-7; D call uncertain. V was cut by 6 bases and J by 0 bases, with 15 bases left in between. This CDR3 is 15 amino acids long. In germline, CDR1 is MNHEY, CDR2 SMNVEV (reference sequence).

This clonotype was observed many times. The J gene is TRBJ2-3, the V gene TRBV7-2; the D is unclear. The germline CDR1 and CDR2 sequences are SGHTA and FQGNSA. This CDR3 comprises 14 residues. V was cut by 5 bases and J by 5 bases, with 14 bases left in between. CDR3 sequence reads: CASSLRSLEDTQYF. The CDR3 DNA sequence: TGTGCCAGCAGCCTCCGGAGCCTTGAAGATACGCAGTATTTT.

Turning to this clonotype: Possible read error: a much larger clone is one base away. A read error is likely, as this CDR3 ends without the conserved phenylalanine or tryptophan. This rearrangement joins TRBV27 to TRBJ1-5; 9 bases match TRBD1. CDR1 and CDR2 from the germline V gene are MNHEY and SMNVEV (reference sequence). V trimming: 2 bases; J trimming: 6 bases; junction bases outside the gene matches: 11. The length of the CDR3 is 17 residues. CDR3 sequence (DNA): TGTGCCAGCAGTTTAACCGAGCCGGGGACAGGGCCTCAGCCCCAGCATCTT. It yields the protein CASSLTEPGTGPQPQHL.

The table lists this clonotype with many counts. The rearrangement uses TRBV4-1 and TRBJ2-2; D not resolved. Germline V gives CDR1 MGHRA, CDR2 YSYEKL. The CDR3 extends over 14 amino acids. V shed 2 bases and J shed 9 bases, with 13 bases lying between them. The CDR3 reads CASSQTSQIRELFF. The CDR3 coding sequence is TGCGCCAGCAGCCAAACCTCTCAGATCCGGGAGCTGTTTTTT.

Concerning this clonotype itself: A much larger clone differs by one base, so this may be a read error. This CDR3 reads CAGEYEGGTANEKLFF. CDR3 coding DNA: TGTGCCGGCGAATACGAAGGGGGCACGGCTAATGAAAAACTGTTTTTT. The chain uses TRBV28 and TRBJ1-4; 7 nucleotides line up with TRBD1. Germline assignment: CDR1 MDHEN and CDR2 SYDVKM. This CDR3 region has 16 residues. Germline trimming cut 11 bases from V and 3 bases from J; bases unmatched to any gene: 15.